Below, one TCR beta chain is given with its context. Its antigen remains unknown. The sample is drawn from a study of cytomegalovirus exposure and HLA in healthy donors. The PCR employed 60 Vbeta primers together with 13 Jbeta primers. Method: immunoSEQ multiplex PCR; TCRdb's copy keeps in-frame clones and lacks some. The profile shows some 200,000 clones, around 83% of them singletons. Overall study results and limits: One cluster of highly shared sequence variants probably arose as a sequencing artifact.

Trimming took off 2 bases at V and 2 bases at J, with 13 bases between the two ends. In germline, CDR1 is GTSNPN, CDR2 SVGIG (reference sequence). The CDR3 is made up of 15 amino acids. This clonotype was sampled from a woman in her 40s in good health and CMV-seronegative. This chain connects TRBV30 to TRBJ1-5, with a weak D call TRBD1 (6 bases). Input material: PBMCs. CDR3 in DNA: TGTGCCTGGAGTACCAGTACAGGGCGCAATCAGCCCCAGCATTTT. It is translated as CAWSTSTGRNQPQHF.